A selection of T cell receptor beta chains follows, all from one sample in a study of blood T cell repertoires in COVID-19. The table came from immunoSEQ multiplex PCR; TCRdb's copy has only in-frame clones and leaves some out. The table includes 80,000 to 95,000 clones, 89% detected once. Material: peripheral blood. These receptors were taken from a woman aged 70-85 years with acute or convalescent COVID-19. The CDR3 runs from the conserved cysteine through the conserved F or W. D genes are given only for firm matches. Clone size appears in some rows only: once, few, many, or a class for an expanded clone.

size	V	D	J	CDR3	DNA
NA	TRBV5-6	NA	TRBJ1-1	CASSLGVRGYTEAFF	TGTGCCAGCAGCTTGGGTGTCAGGGGATACACTGAAGCTTTCTTT
NA	TRBV4-1	NA	TRBJ1-1	CASSQGTGGLDTEAFF	TGCGCCAGCAGCCAAGGGACGGGGGGGCTGGACACTGAAGCTTTCTTT
NA	TRBV19	TRBD1	TRBJ2-5	CASSTPGDREKETQYF	TGTGCCAGTAGTACGCCCGGGGACAGGGAGAAAGAGACCCAGTACTTC
NA	TRBV5-5	TRBD2	TRBJ2-1	CASSMTSGSSYNEQFF	TGTGCCAGCAGCATGACTAGCGGGAGCTCCTACAATGAGCAGTTCTTC
NA	TRBV10-1	NA	TRBJ2-3	CASSDGGVADTQYF	TGCGCCAGCAGTGACGGGGGTGTTGCAGATACGCAGTATTTT
NA	TRBV5-1	TRBD2	TRBJ2-3	CASSLAGLVKTADTQYF	TGCGCCAGCAGCCTCGCGGGACTAGTAAAGACGGCAGATACGCAGTATTTT
NA	TRBV18	TRBD1	TRBJ1-5	CASSLFPRGHNQPQHF	TGTGCCAGCTCCCTATTCCCCAGGGGGCACAATCAGCCCCAGCATTTT
once	TRBV15	NA	TRBJ2-1	CATSIEGGSYNEQFF	TGTGCCACCAGCATTGAAGGGGGCTCCTACAATGAGCAGTTCTTC
NA	TRBV19	NA	TRBJ1-1	CASSSKSTGSNTEAFF	TGTGCCAGTAGTTCAAAGTCGACAGGATCGAACACTGAAGCTTTCTTT
NA	TRBV28	TRBD1	TRBJ1-5	CASSLAGGSRGNQPQHF	TGTGCCAGCAGCCTCGCAGGGGGCAGCCGGGGCAATCAGCCCCAGCATTTT
NA	TRBV7-9	NA	TRBJ1-4	CASSLAVGVAVVF	TGTGCCAGCAGCTTAGCTGTCGGGGTTGCCGTCGTTTTT
NA	TRBV30	NA	TRBJ1-6	CARKTEFNSPLHF	TGTGCTAGGAAGACAGAATTTAATTCACCCCTCCACTTT
once	TRBV5-1	NA	TRBJ2-5	CASSSSWGEETQYF	TGCGCCAGCAGCTCCTCGTGGGGCGAAGAGACCCAGTACTTC
NA	TRBV2	TRBD1	TRBJ2-7	CASRQGVNDYEQYF	TGTGCCAGCAGACAGGGGGTCAACGATTACGAGCAGTACTTC
NA	TRBV19	TRBD1	TRBJ1-5	CASMEMDRGNQPQHF	TGTGCCAGTATGGAGATGGACAGGGGGAATCAGCCCCAGCATTTT
NA	TRBV19	NA	TRBJ2-3	CASSIMAGSDTQYF	TGTGCCAGTAGTATAATGGCGGGGTCAGATACGCAGTATTTT
NA	TRBV28	NA	TRBJ2-2	CASSLPGQGELFF	TGTGCCAGCAGTTTACCCGGACAGGGGGAGCTGTTTTTT
few	TRBV5-6	NA	TRBJ1-2	CASSLPMTVYGYTF	TGTGCCAGCAGCTTGCCTATGACAGTCTATGGCTACACCTTC
NA	TRBV5-1	TRBD1	TRBJ1-5	CASSPWGTGDQPQHF	TGCGCCAGCAGCCCCTGGGGGACAGGGGACCAGCCCCAGCATTTT
NA	TRBV27	NA	TRBJ2-3	CASSSPSRGATDTQYF	TGTGCCAGCAGTTCTCCTTCCAGGGGGGCGACAGATACGCAGTATTTT
NA	TRBV19	TRBD1	TRBJ1-5	CASSLTGEGQPQHF	TGTGCCAGTAGCTTGACAGGGGAAGGGCAGCCCCAGCATTTT
NA	TRBV27	NA	TRBJ2-1	CASSLSRGKQFF	TGTGCCAGCAGTTTATCACGGGGAAAGCAGTTCTTC
NA	TRBV5-6	NA	TRBJ1-3	CASSFLGVRAGNTIYF	TGTGCCAGCAGCTTTCTCGGGGTCCGGGCTGGAAACACCATATATTTT
NA	TRBV18	NA	TRBJ2-7	CASSPIGERNEQYF	TGTGCCAGCTCACCTATCGGGGAGAGGAACGAGCAGTACTTC
NA	TRBV2	NA	TRBJ1-1	CASSSTGNTEAFF	TGTGCCAGCAGCTCTACAGGGAACACTGAAGCTTTCTTT
NA	TRBV6-5	NA	TRBJ1-6	CASSYARLQSPLHF	TGTGCCAGCAGTTACGCGAGGCTCCAGTCACCCCTCCACTTT